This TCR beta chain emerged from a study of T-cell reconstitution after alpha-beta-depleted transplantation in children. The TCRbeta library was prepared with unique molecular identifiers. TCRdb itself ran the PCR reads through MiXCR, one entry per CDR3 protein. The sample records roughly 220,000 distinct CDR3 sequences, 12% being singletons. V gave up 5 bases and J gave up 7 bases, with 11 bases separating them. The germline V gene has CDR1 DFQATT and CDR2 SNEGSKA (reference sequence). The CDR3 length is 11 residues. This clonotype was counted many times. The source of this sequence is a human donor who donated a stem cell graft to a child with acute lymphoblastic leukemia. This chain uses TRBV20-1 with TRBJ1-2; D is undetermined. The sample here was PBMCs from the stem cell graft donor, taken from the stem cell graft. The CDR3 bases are TGCAGTGCTCGGTGGGTGCTTGGCTACACCTTC. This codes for CSARWVLGYTF.